This is a list of T cell receptor beta chains from one sample in a study of cytomegalovirus exposure and HLA in healthy donors. Assay used: immunoSEQ multiplex PCR; TCRdb lists only in-frame clones, some missing. The repertoire consists of some 200,000 clones, with 70% to 85% occurring once and the leading ten covering 0.22%. The sequencing input was PBMCs. Receptors originate from a girl aged 2 to 9 in good health and CMV-seronegative. Both conserved end residues are part of each CDR3. The D gene is left open where the match is weak. Size is stated for part of the rows, as once, few or many counts, or as a class when the clone is expanded.

J	V	size	D	CDR3	DNA
TRBJ2-7	TRBV5-1	-	-	CASSQRGYHEQYF	TGCGCCAGCAGCCAAAGGGGATACCACGAGCAGTACTTC
TRBJ1-1	TRBV28	-	TRBD1	CASSLGGTGDLEAFF	TGTGCCAGCAGTTTAGGGGGGACAGGGGATTTGGAAGCTTTCTTT
TRBJ2-1	TRBV7-8	-	TRBD2	CASSGTTSGRANEQFF	TGTGCCAGCAGCGGAACGACTAGCGGGAGGGCCAATGAGCAGTTCTTC
TRBJ2-1	TRBV7-9	-	TRBD2	CASSLAALAGGPDEQFF	TGTGCCAGCAGCTTAGCTGCACTAGCGGGGGGGCCCGATGAGCAGTTCTTC
TRBJ2-1	TRBV19	once	-	CASSDSSYNEQFF	TGTGCCAGTAGTGACAGCTCCTACAATGAGCAGTTCTTC
TRBJ2-7	TRBV23-1	-	-	CASRGTPEQYF	TGCGCCAGCAGGGGGACTCCCGAGCAGTACTTC
TRBJ1-1	TRBV2	-	-	CAIVRGNAEAFF	TGTGCCATCGTAAGGGGTAACGCTGAAGCTTTCTTT
TRBJ1-3	TRBV2	few	-	CASSAGFVDTIYF	TGTGCCAGCAGTGCAGGGTTCGTGGACACCATATATTTT
TRBJ2-7	TRBV7-9	-	TRBD1	CASSWPSGGGDEQYF	TGTGCCAGCAGCTGGCCTTCAGGGGGCGGAGACGAGCAGTACTTC
TRBJ2-1	TRBV6-1	-	TRBD1	CASSVGQANEQFF	TGTGCCAGCAGTGTTGGACAGGCGAATGAGCAGTTCTTC
TRBJ2-6	TRBV2	few	TRBD1	CASNTGVGANVLTF	TGTGCCAGTAATACAGGGGTTGGGGCCAACGTCCTGACTTTC
TRBJ2-7	TRBV5-1	-	-	CASSLVGPSSGRNEQYF	TGCGCCAGCAGCTTGGTGGGTCCCTCGTCAGGGAGGAACGAGCAGTACTTC
TRBJ1-3	TRBV4-1	-	-	CASSQDVQSGFSGNTIYF	TGCGCCAGCAGCCAAGATGTTCAATCGGGGTTCTCTGGAAACACCATATATTTT
TRBJ2-5	TRBV5-1	once	TRBD1	CASAPTGGQETQYF	TGCGCCAGCGCGCCTACAGGGGGACAAGAGACCCAGTACTTC
TRBJ2-3	TRBV6-4	-	TRBD2	CASTSGTSGTDTQYF	TGTGCCAGCACCTCGGGGACTAGCGGGACAGATACGCAGTATTTT
TRBJ1-2	TRBV7-9	-	-	CASSTGRGSYGYTF	TGTGCCAGCAGCACCGGGAGGGGGTCATATGGCTACACCTTC
TRBJ2-7	TRBV5-6	once	-	CASSSHEVPVYEQYF	TGTGCCAGCAGCTCCCATGAGGTACCGGTTTACGAGCAGTACTTC
TRBJ1-4	TRBV25-1	many	-	CASSVGGGEKLFF	TGTGCCAGCAGTGTCGGGGGAGGGGAAAAACTGTTTTTT
TRBJ2-7	TRBV29-1	-	-	CSVAPGAEQYF	TGCAGCGTTGCACCAGGGGCCGAGCAGTACTTC
TRBJ1-1	TRBV7-8	-	TRBD1	CASSLRGHQEAFF	TGTGCCAGCAGCTTAAGGGGGCACCAAGAAGCTTTCTTT
TRBJ2-5	TRBV6-5	-	TRBD1	CASSSGQGTPGETQYF	TGTGCCAGCAGTTCGGGACAGGGGACCCCGGGAGAGACCCAGTACTTC
TRBJ1-1	TRBV18	-	TRBD1	CASSQGQGNTEAFF	TGTGCCAGCTCACAGGGACAGGGGAACACTGAAGCTTTCTTT
TRBJ2-1	TRBV19	-	-	CASSIPLSSYNEQFF	TGTGCCAGTAGTATCCCCCTAAGCTCCTACAATGAGCAGTTCTTC
TRBJ1-1	TRBV16	-	TRBD1	CASSQIRQGTEAFF	TGTGCCAGCAGCCAAATAAGACAGGGCACTGAAGCTTTCTTT
TRBJ2-1	TRBV27	-	-	CASSFVRVGYEQFF	TGTGCCAGCAGTTTCGTCAGGGTAGGATATGAGCAGTTCTTC
TRBJ2-7	TRBV5-4	few	-	CASSSPGYEQYF	TGTGCCAGCAGCTCCCCAGGGTACGAGCAGTACTTC
TRBJ1-2	TRBV19	-	TRBD1	CASRDREPLGYTF	TGTGCCAGTAGGGACAGGGAACCCCTTGGCTACACCTTC
TRBJ1-4	TRBV18	-	-	CASSPFSDQGSNEKLFF	TGTGCCAGCTCACCTTTCAGCGATCAGGGCTCCAATGAAAAACTGTTTTTT
TRBJ1-3	TRBV28	-	-	CASSLYGQIHSGNTIYF	TGTGCCAGCAGTTTGTACGGACAGATCCACTCTGGAAACACCATATATTTT
TRBJ2-5	TRBV2	-	-	CASRDGEYQETQYF	TGTGCCAGCAGGGACGGGGAATACCAAGAGACCCAGTACTTC
TRBJ1-6	TRBV28	once	-	CASTPSLGTFHNSPLHF	TGTGCCAGCACCCCTTCCCTGGGGACTTTTCATAATTCACCCCTCCACTTT
TRBJ2-1	TRBV7-3	-	TRBD2	CASSSPSGAPSGNEQFF	TGTGCCAGCAGCTCCCCTAGCGGGGCCCCCTCAGGCAATGAGCAGTTCTTC
TRBJ1-6	TRBV6-5	-	-	CASSYSRGRSPLHF	TGTGCCAGCAGTTACAGTAGGGGTAGGTCACCCCTCCACTTT
TRBJ1-1	TRBV2	-	TRBD1	CASSVRTGAREMNTEAFF	TGTGCCAGCAGTGTACGTACAGGGGCGCGAGAGATGAACACTGAAGCTTTCTTT
TRBJ1-1	TRBV5-1	-	TRBD1	CASSWDRPNTEAFF	TGCGCCAGCAGCTGGGACAGGCCGAACACTGAAGCTTTCTTT
TRBJ2-7	TRBV19	once	-	CASSLGGGLHYEQYF	TGTGCCAGTAGTTTAGGGGGAGGCCTACACTACGAGCAGTACTTC
TRBJ1-2	TRBV6-1	once	TRBD1	CASTRTKGAAYGYTF	TGTGCCAGCACCCGAACGAAGGGGGCAGCCTATGGCTACACCTTC
TRBJ2-7	TRBV5-4	-	TRBD2	CASSLNGGNGEQYF	TGTGCCAGCAGCTTAAACGGGGGGAACGGCGAGCAGTACTTC
TRBJ2-1	TRBV2	few	-	CASSGESSYNEQFF	TGTGCCAGCAGCGGGGAAAGCTCCTACAATGAGCAGTTCTTC
TRBJ1-5	TRBV4-1	-	-	CASSQTGLNQPQHF	TGCGCCAGCAGCCAAACAGGATTAAATCAGCCCCAGCATTTT
TRBJ2-5	TRBV15	-	-	CATSRVEETQYF	TGTGCCACCAGCAGAGTTGAGGAGACCCAGTACTTC
TRBJ2-7	TRBV4-2	-	TRBD1	CASSHPRTGGSVYEQYF	TGTGCCAGCAGCCATCCTAGGACAGGGGGTAGCGTTTACGAGCAGTACTTC